This T cell receptor (beta chain) emerged from a study of shared clonotypes between healthy human individuals. The repertoire was sequenced with immunoSEQ multiplex PCR; TCRdb's copy has only in-frame clones and lacks some. This sample has a few million clones, with 90% to 95% found just once. Sequenced material: naive CD4+ T cells sorted from blood. Subset denoted: CD45RA+ positively selected. The receptor was isolated from a man aged 18 to 29 in good health.

CDR3 amino acids: CATSSPSRLQFF. The CDR3 DNA is TGTGCCACCTCTAGCCCCTCCCGGCTGCAGTTCTTC. This chain links TRBV19 with TRBJ2-1, with D perhaps TRBD2 (5 bases). This CDR3 contains 12 residues. V dropped 10 bases and J dropped 12 bases, with 19 bases sitting between them. Germline V gives CDR1 LNHDA, CDR2 SQIVND (reference sequence).